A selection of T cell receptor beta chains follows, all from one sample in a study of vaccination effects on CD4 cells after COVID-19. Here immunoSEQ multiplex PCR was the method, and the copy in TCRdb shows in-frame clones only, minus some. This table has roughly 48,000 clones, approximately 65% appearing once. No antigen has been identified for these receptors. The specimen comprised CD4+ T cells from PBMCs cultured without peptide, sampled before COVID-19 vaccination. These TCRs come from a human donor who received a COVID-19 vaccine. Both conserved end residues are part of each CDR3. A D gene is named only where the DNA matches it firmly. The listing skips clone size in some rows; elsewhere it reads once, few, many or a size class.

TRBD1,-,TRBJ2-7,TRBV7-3,TGTGCCAGCAGCCTGGGGACAGGGGGAATGTACGAGCAGTACTTC,CASSLGTGGMYEQYF
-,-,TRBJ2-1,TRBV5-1,TGCGCCAGCAGTGATAGCGGCAATGAGCAGTTCTTC,CASSDSGNEQFF
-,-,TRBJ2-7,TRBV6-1,TGTGCCAGCAGTGAACTGGCAGGGCCTGGCCCCTACGAGCAGTACTTC,CASSELAGPGPYEQYF
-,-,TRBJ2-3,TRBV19,TGTGCCAGTAGCCCCGCGTGGACCGTCCTCCAAACTCGCACAGATACGCAGTATTTT,CASSPAWTVLQTRTDTQYF
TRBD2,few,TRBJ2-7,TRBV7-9,TGTGCCAGCAGTTCATTTGAGGGCGGGAGGTACGAGCAGTACTTC,CASSSFEGGRYEQYF
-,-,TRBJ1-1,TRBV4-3,TGCGCCAGCAGCCAATTTGGATCTGAAGCTTTCTTT,CASSQFGSEAFF
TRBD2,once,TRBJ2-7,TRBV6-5,TGTGCCAGCAGCCGGACGACTAGCGGGACCTACGAGCAGTACTTC,CASSRTTSGTYEQYF
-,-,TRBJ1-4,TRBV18,TGTGCCAGCTCGGACAGACTAAGGGACCGAAAAGGACTGTTTTTT,CASSDRLRDRKGLFF
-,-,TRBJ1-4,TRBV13,TGTGCCAGCAGCTTAGGAGCCAGATCTAATGAAAAACTGTTTTTT,CASSLGARSNEKLFF
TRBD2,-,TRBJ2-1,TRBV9,TGTGCCAGCAGCGTAGGCGGGGGGGCCTACAATGAGCAGTTCTTC,CASSVGGGAYNEQFF
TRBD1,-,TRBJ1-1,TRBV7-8,TGTGCCAGCAGCCCCGGGACAGGGGCGCTGAACACTGAAGCTTTCTTT,CASSPGTGALNTEAFF